The T cell receptor beta chain under discussion was sequenced for a study of identical twins. V was pared by 6 bases and J by 3 bases, with 11 bases between. CDR3 length: 13 amino acids. Per the germline V gene, CDR1 is ENHRY and CDR2 is SYGVKD. Unique molecular identifiers were present on the cDNA, which also gained a universal primer site by template switching. Each CDR3 protein is one row after TCRdb ran MiXCR on the 5' RACE reads. Seen here are about 240,000 distinct CDR3 sequences, 7% to 8.5% observed once, and the top ten hold around 5.4%. Healthy Caucasians alone served as donors. These data were also filed under a second study, of yellow fever vaccine responses in identical twins.

Sequenced input: CD8+ T cells sorted from blood. The origin of this receptor is a young woman in good health. This chain uses TRBV10-3 with TRBJ1-1; D not certain. The CDR3 region is CAISLDADTEAFF. DNA for the CDR3: TGTGCCATCAGCTTGGACGCAGACACTGAAGCTTTCTTT.